This T cell receptor beta chain was profiled in a study of blood T cell repertoires in COVID-19. Study-level background: Collection of acute and convalescent COVID-19 samples took place in the United States, Italy and Spain.

This CDR3 is built from 15 residues. The germline V gene has CDR1 LGHDT and CDR2 YNNKEL (reference sequence). The V gene lost 8 bases and the J gene lost 6 bases, with 17 bases spanning the gap. Method: immunoSEQ multiplex PCR; TCRdb's copy keeps in-frame clones and lacks some. The sample carries roughly 200,000 clones, 82% recorded once. Clinical history reported by participants formed the basis on which cohorts were assigned. Material: PBMCs or T cells enriched from blood (not recorded which). This chain links TRBV3-1 (or the pseudogene TRBV3-2) with TRBJ1-6; D gene uncertain. The source of this sequence is a woman aged 55-70 years with acute COVID-19. This CDR3 reads CASVGAANSNSPLHF. The CDR3 region has the DNA TGTGCCAGCGTAGGTGCGGCCAACTCTAATTCACCCCTCCACTTT.